This passage covers 15 T cell receptor beta chains from one sample sequenced in a study of blood T cell repertoires in COVID-19. Clones were read by immunoSEQ multiplex PCR, and TCRdb kept only the in-frame ones, dropping some. This sample carries under 200,000 clones, roughly 80% of them seen once, and the ten largest clones take about 3%. Sequenced material: peripheral blood. Receptors were obtained from a man in his 70s with acute or convalescent COVID-19.

This chain uses TRBV7-3 with TRBJ2-1; D is unclear. This CDR3 is 15 amino acids long. V lost 4 bases to trimming and J lost 9 bases, with 19 bases between them. Germline CDR1 reads SGHTA; CDR2 reads FQGTGA. The CDR3 region is CASSSNLRGLLEQFF. For the CDR3, the DNA is TGTGCCAGCAGCTCCAACCTTAGAGGCCTTCTTGAGCAGTTCTTC.

This chain connects TRBV7-6 to TRBJ2-2, with unresolved D. Per the germline V gene, CDR1 is SGHVS and CDR2 is FNYEAQ. Trimming stripped 10 bases from V and 4 bases from J, with 16 bases between. This CDR3 spans 14 amino acids. CDR3 region: CATQMDTVTGELFF. CDR3 bases: TGTGCCACACAAATGGATACAGTCACCGGGGAGCTGTTTTTT. Variable domain in full (rest from reference TRBV7-6 and TRBJ2-2): GAGVSQSPRYKVTKRGQDVALRCDPISGHVSLYWYRQALGQGPEFLTYFNYEAQQDKSGLPNDRFSAERPEGSISTLTIQRTEQRDSAMYRCATQMDTVTGELFFGEGSRLTVL.

The rearrangement links TRBV9 to TRBJ2-1; possibly TRBD2 for D (5 bases). The germline CDR1 and CDR2 sequences are SGDLS and YYNGEE. The CDR3 consists of 15 residues. Trimming took off 0 bases at V and 5 bases at J, with 12 bases between the two ends. This CDR3 is CASSVVAGGNNEQFF. CDR3 in DNA: TGTGCCAGCAGCGTAGTGGCGGGCGGAAACAATGAGCAGTTCTTC.

This clone is a singleton in its sample. V and J are TRBV10-1 and TRBJ1-4; D is possibly TRBD1 (6 bases). V was shortened by 0 bases and J by 5 bases, with 10 bases between the two germline ends. The V gene's germline CDR1 is WNHNN and CDR2 SYGVQD (reference sequence). The CDR3 is 15 amino acids. The CDR3 nucleotides read TGCGCCAGCAGTGAGTCGGACAGACAGAATGAAAAACTGTTTTTT. Translated: CASSESDRQNEKLFF.

There are many counts of this clone. This chain links TRBV4-3 with TRBJ1-2; no clear D. Trimming pared 0 bases from V and 0 bases from J, leaving 8 bases between. This CDR3 region has 15 residues. Germline loops: CDR1 LGHNA, CDR2 YSLEER. CDR3 in DNA: TGCGCCAGCAGCCAAGAGGAGGGAGCTAACTATGGCTACACCTTC. Translated, it gives CASSQEEGANYGYTF.

The chain joins TRBV19 to TRBJ2-2, with no clear D. Trimming cost V 6 bases and J 7 bases, with 6 bases left between them. The CDR3 length is 11 residues. Germline loops: CDR1 LNHDA, CDR2 SQIVND (reference sequence). Here the CDR3 DNA reads TGTGCCAGTAGGAGCTTCGGGGAGCTGTTTTTT. This encodes CASRSFGELFF.

This clone was counted only a few times. The rearrangement joins TRBV2 to TRBJ1-4; D is ambiguous. The V and J ends lost 7 bases and 5 bases respectively, with 17 bases between them. Looked up from germline, CDR1 is SNHLY and CDR2 is FYNNEI. The CDR3 covers 15 residues. The CDR3 nucleotides read TGTGCCAGCAATCGACTCCGGAGCCAGAATGAAAAACTGTTTTTT. Translation: CASNRLRSQNEKLFF.

The V gene is TRBV10-3, the J gene TRBJ2-1; 7 nucleotides line up with TRBD2. The V gene's germline CDR1 is ENHRY and CDR2 SYGVKD. The CDR3 runs 12 residues. The V segment lost 6 bases and the J segment 7 bases; nucleotides outside the gene matches: 3. The CDR3 spells CAIRAGGNEQFF. The CDR3, as DNA: TGTGCCATCAGAGCCGGGGGGAATGAGCAGTTCTTC.

V gene TRBV18 combines with J gene TRBJ2-7; 7 nucleotides align to TRBD2. Trimming cost V 3 bases and J 6 bases; bases outside gene matches: 5. The V gene's germline CDR1 is KGHSH and CDR2 LQKENI. This CDR3 spans 13 amino acids. The CDR3 DNA reads TGTGCCAGCTCACCCGGACTAGTGGGCGAGCAGTACTTC. This gives the protein CASSPGLVGEQYF.

This clone was seen at least ten times. This chain connects TRBV27 to TRBJ1-4; possibly TRBD1 for D (6 bases). Trimming stripped 3 bases from V and 7 bases from J, with 12 bases between. The germline V gene encodes CDR1 MNHEY and CDR2 SMNVEV (reference sequence). There are 14 residues in the CDR3. CDR3 residues: CASSFGGAGEKLFF. The CDR3 DNA reads as TGTGCCAGCAGTTTCGGGGGGGCAGGTGAAAAACTGTTTTTT.

The chain combines TRBV5-5 with TRBJ1-2; D is possibly TRBD1 (6 bases). The CDR3 extends over 16 amino acids. V was cut by 4 bases and J by 1 base, with 17 bases left in between. CDR1 and CDR2 (germline): SGHKS, YYEKEE (reference sequence). In DNA form, the CDR3 reads TGTGCCAGCAGCCGTACAATCGGACAGTATAACTATGGCTACACCTTC. This codes for CASSRTIGQYNYGYTF.

This chain links TRBV10-3 with TRBJ2-1; a weak D match, TRBD1 (5 bases). CDR1 is ENHRY and CDR2 is SYGVKD in the germline V gene. The CDR3 extends over 18 amino acids. V lost 0 bases, J lost 3 bases, and 18 bases lay in between. This chain's CDR3 is CAISESGQGRTVYNEQFF. CDR3 DNA sequence: TGTGCCATCAGTGAGTCAGGGCAGGGTCGTACTGTCTACAATGAGCAGTTCTTC.

The chain carries TRBV5-1 and TRBJ2-4; the match to TRBD2 covers 9 bases. Germline V gene lookup returns CDR1 SGHRS and CDR2 YFSETQ. After removal of 0 bases from V and 9 bases from J, the junction contained 7 bases not matched to a gene. The CDR3 contains 15 residues. The CDR3 coding sequence is TGCGCCAGCAGCTTGGATCCGGGACTAGCCCCCATTCAGTACTTC. Its protein is CASSLDPGLAPIQYF.

The rearrangement links TRBV18 to TRBJ1-1; no definite D call. Looked up from germline, CDR1 is KGHSH and CDR2 is LQKENI. CDR3 length equals 14 residues. V was clipped by 3 bases and J by 8 bases, with 16 bases between them. The CDR3 nucleotides are TGTGCCAGCTCACCGGGGTCGGGGAATGGAGAAGCTTTCTTT. It yields the protein CASSPGSGNGEAFF.

V usage is TRBV11-2 and J usage is TRBJ1-1; 7 bases are shared with TRBD1. The germline gives CDR1 SGHAT, CDR2 FQNNGV. This CDR3 has 15 residues. V trimming: 1 base; J trimming: 1 base; junction bases outside the gene matches: 3. CDR3: CASSLGTGANTEAFF. The CDR3 bases are TGTGCCAGCAGCTTAGGAACAGGGGCGAACACTGAAGCTTTCTTT.